Listed here are 9 T cell receptor beta chains from one sample, sequenced in a study of blood T cell repertoires in COVID-19. Sequencing was performed with immunoSEQ multiplex PCR; in TCRdb, only in-frame clones are kept and a portion is missing. The table records approximately 300,000 clones, approximately 90% of them present only once. The specimen was peripheral blood. The receptors derive from a man aged 35 to 55 with acute or convalescent COVID-19.

This chain joins TRBV4-1 and TRBJ2-7, with D maybe TRBD1 (6 bases). This CDR3 contains 15 residues. Germline V gives CDR1 MGHRA, CDR2 YSYEKL. Trimming removed 0 bases at V and 6 bases at J, with 15 bases between. DNA of the CDR3: TGCGCCAGCAGCCAAGATAGGGGGTTCCGGAGCGAGCAGTACTTC. This gives the protein CASSQDRGFRSEQYF.

This chain uses TRBV6-6 with TRBJ1-5; D is ambiguous. With 1 base removed from V and 3 bases from J, the gap between germline ends came to 13 bases. Germline CDR1 is MNHNY and CDR2 is SVGAGI (reference sequence). The CDR3 contains 16 residues. CDR3 region: CASSYLVTMNNQPQHF. In DNA, the CDR3 is TGTGCCAGCAGTTACTTGGTCACTATGAACAATCAGCCCCAGCATTTT.

The V call is TRBV28, the J call TRBJ1-2; D possibly corresponds to TRBD1 (6 bases). This CDR3 spans 12 amino acids. Germline CDR1 is MDHEN and CDR2 is SYDVKM. Trimming shortened V by 10 bases and J by 4 bases, and 13 bases separated the two germline ends. The CDR3 spells CATPDRSYGYTF. CDR3 DNA sequence: TGTGCCACCCCAGACAGGTCCTATGGCTACACCTTC.

The chain employs TRBV5-1 and TRBJ2-5, with 9 bases identical to TRBD1. V shed 9 bases and J 2 bases; nucleotides not matched to a gene: 8. Germline CDR1 and CDR2: SGHRS and YFSETQ. The CDR3 covers 14 residues. The CDR3 is CATSRDRAQETQYF. Written as DNA, the CDR3 is TGCGCCACATCCCGGGACAGGGCTCAAGAGACCCAGTACTTC.

This clone was recorded once. J is TRBJ2-2 and V is TRBV12-5, with 7 bases lining up with TRBD2. The CDR3 totals 15 residues. J gave up 3 bases and V 4 bases, and 5 bases lay outside the gene matches. Germline V CDR1 and CDR2: LGHNT, FRNRAP. The CDR3 nucleotides are TGTGCTAGTGGTTCCCGGGGGGAGGACACCGGGGAGCTGTTTTTT. This codes for CASGSRGEDTGELFF.

This CDR3 is CSVRIGTGDGYTF. CDR3 nucleotides: TGCAGCGTCAGAATTGGGACAGGGGACGGCTACACCTTC. The chain joins TRBV29-1 to TRBJ1-2; 10 nucleotides line up with TRBD1. The CDR3 is made up of 13 amino acids. With V trimmed by 6 bases and J by 8 bases, 9 bases remained unmatched. Germline V lookup: CDR1 SQVTM, CDR2 ANQGSEA.

V is TRBV5-1 and J is TRBJ2-2; 10 nucleotides align to TRBD2. CDR3 length: 16 residues. Trimming cost V 0 bases and J 3 bases; bases outside gene matches: 2. Germline V gene lookup returns CDR1 SGHRS and CDR2 YFSETQ. CDR3 coding DNA: TGCGCCAGCAGCTTGGCTAGCGGGGGCTACACCGGGGAGCTGTTTTTT. Its translation is CASSLASGGYTGELFF.

The J gene is TRBJ1-1, the V gene TRBV2, with D unclear. Germline V CDR1 and CDR2: SNHLY, FYNNEI. The V end lost 8 bases, the J end lost 3 bases, and 7 bases lay between the germline ends. There are 11 residues in the CDR3. CDR3: CASDEDTEAFF. In DNA form, the CDR3 reads TGTGCCAGCGATGAGGACACTGAAGCTTTCTTT.

This rearrangement joins TRBV6-5 to TRBJ1-1; D is possibly TRBD1 (6 bases). The V end was cut by 0 bases, the J end by 11 bases, with 13 bases between. From germline, CDR1 is MNHEY and CDR2 SVGAGI. CDR3 length: 13 amino acids. CDR3 coding DNA: TGTGCCAGCAGTTACTCTTTCCAGGGGCAGGCTTTCTTT. Encoded protein: CASSYSFQGQAFF.